Each of the 21 T cell receptor beta chains below was sequenced from the same sample in a study of CD8 T cells in ankylosing spondylitis. TCRdb re-called the 5' RACE reads with MiXCR, one entry per CDR3 protein. Here the sample spans around 30,000 distinct CDR3 sequences, 14% being singletons. Sequenced material: blood. All receptors derive from a male donor with ankylosing spondylitis or in good health (not recorded which).

This chain joins TRBV5-1 and TRBJ2-7; TRBD2 matches 13 bases. The CDR3 has 18 residues. Germline V gene data show CDR1 as SGHRS and CDR2 as YFSETQ. Trimming took 0 bases from V and 2 from J; bases not matched to a gene: 8. CDR3 bases: TGCGCCAGCAGCTTGGCCCCGACTAGCGGGGGGTGGGCCTACGAGCAGTACTTC. Translated: CASSLAPTSGGWAYEQYF. The full variable domain, its missing parts supplied by reference TRBV5-1 and TRBJ2-7, is KAGVTQTPRYLIKTRGQQVTLSCSPISGHRSVSWYQQTPGQGLQFLFEYFSETQRNKGNFPGRFSGRQFSNSRSEMNVSTLELGDSALYLCASSLAPTSGGWAYEQYFGPGTRLTVT.

At least ten counts were recorded for this clonotype. The rearrangement links TRBV24-1 to TRBJ2-5; the match to TRBD2 covers 7 bases. Trimming took 3 bases from V and 2 from J; bases not matched to a gene: 2. CDR3 size: 14 residues. In germline, CDR1 is KGHDR, CDR2 SFDVKD. The CDR3: CATSDEGGQETQYF. CDR3 sequence (DNA): TGTGCCACCAGTGATGAGGGAGGGCAAGAGACCCAGTACTTC.

This clonotype was detected only a few times. V gene TRBV27 combines with J gene TRBJ2-1; 7 nucleotides match TRBD1. Trimming at V came to 6 bases and at J to 6 bases, leaving 5 bases not matched to a gene. Per the germline V gene, CDR1 is MNHEY and CDR2 is SMNVEV (reference sequence). The CDR3 sequence is 13 residues long. Here the CDR3 DNA reads TGTGCCAGCAGCCTAGGGGACAGCAATGAGCAGTTCTTC. It codes for CASSLGDSNEQFF.

This clonotype was counted many times. This chain joins TRBV28 and TRBJ2-2, with D possibly TRBD2 on 5 matching bases. This CDR3 has 14 amino acids. Trimming left V 3 bases short and J 6 bases short, with 11 bases between. Looked up from germline, CDR1 is MDHEN and CDR2 is SYDVKM. As DNA, the CDR3 is TGTGCCAGCAGTTTTACGGAGGTCTCCGGGGAGCTGTTTTTT. Translated, it gives CASSFTEVSGELFF. Together with reference TRBV28 and TRBJ2-2, the CDR3 gives the full variable domain: DVKVTQSSRYLVKRTGEKVFLECVQDMDHENMFWYRQDPGLGLRLIYFSYDVKMKEKGDIPEGYSVSREKKERFSLILESASTNQTSMYLCASSFTEVSGELFFGEGSRLTVL.

The rearrangement uses TRBV19 and TRBJ2-2; D is uncertain. This CDR3 spans 13 amino acids. The V end lost 1 base, the J end lost 7 bases, and 7 bases lay between the germline ends. Germline values: CDR1 LNHDA, CDR2 SQIVND (reference sequence). CDR3 residues: CASSIVGVGELFF. The CDR3 DNA reads TGTGCCAGTAGTATAGTGGGTGTCGGGGAGCTGTTTTTT.

This rearrangement joins TRBV4-3 to TRBJ1-1; D is unclear. The CDR3 is made up of 15 amino acids. The germline gives CDR1 LGHNA, CDR2 YSLEER. The germline V and J ends were trimmed by 0 bases and 4 bases, with 12 bases remaining between them. CDR3 in amino acids: CASSQDWGLTTEAFF. CDR3 in DNA: TGCGCCAGCAGCCAAGATTGGGGTCTAACCACTGAAGCTTTCTTT.

The rearrangement links TRBV29-1 to TRBJ2-1; the D call may be TRBD1 or TRBD2 (5 bases each). Between the trimmed V and J ends, which lost 4 bases and 1 base, there was a span of 14 bases. Germline CDR1 is SQVTM and CDR2 is ANQGSEA. The CDR3 spans 15 residues. The CDR3 nucleotides read TGCAGCGTTGCCCCTCCGGGACGGTCCTACAATGAGCAGTTCTTC. Amino acids: CSVAPPGRSYNEQFF.

The rearrangement links TRBV10-3 to TRBJ2-7; no definite D call. Germline CDR1 reads ENHRY; CDR2 reads SYGVKD. Trimming removed 0 bases at V and 7 bases at J, with 7 bases between. This CDR3 has 12 amino acids. The CDR3 region has the DNA TGTGCCATCAGTGAGTCGATTTGGGAGCAGTACTTC. Translated: CAISESIWEQYF.

The table lists this clonotype with a few counts. The rearrangement joins TRBV7-2 to TRBJ1-1; maybe TRBD1 (5 bases). CDR1 SGHTA and CDR2 FQGNSA come from the germline V gene. Trimming stripped 4 bases from V and 2 bases from J, with 11 bases between. This CDR3 region has 14 residues. Here the CDR3 DNA reads TGTGCCAGCAGCTCGAACAGGTTTAACACTGAAGCTTTCTTT. This gives the protein CASSSNRFNTEAFF.

This clonotype was detected a few times. The chain uses TRBV29-1 and TRBJ2-2; 7 nucleotides agree with TRBD2. The V segment lost 8 bases and the J segment 6 bases; nucleotides outside the gene matches: 12. Germline V gene sequence: CDR1 SQVTM, CDR2 ANQGSEA. The CDR3 length is 14 residues. The CDR3 loop is CSTSQGGVAGELFF. For the CDR3, the DNA is TGCAGCACGTCTCAGGGAGGGGTTGCCGGGGAGCTGTTTTTT.

This clonotype was seen more than once but under ten times. V and J are TRBV4-3 and TRBJ1-4, with TRBD1 matching over 9 bases. Looked up from germline, CDR1 is LGHNA and CDR2 is YSLEER. The CDR3 extends over 16 amino acids. J gave up 7 bases and V 1 base, and 7 bases lay outside the gene matches. The chain's CDR3 is CASSQASGTGSEKLFF. In DNA form, the CDR3 reads TGCGCCAGCAGCCAAGCCTCCGGGACAGGGAGTGAAAAACTGTTTTTT.

This clonotype was seen only a few times. The rearrangement uses TRBV11-2 and TRBJ2-1; TRBD2 is a possible D gene (6 bases). V was trimmed by 5 bases and J by 2 bases, leaving 19 bases between them. Germline values: CDR1 SGHAT, CDR2 FQNNGV. The CDR3 loop spans 17 amino acids. The CDR3 loop is CASSPRGSSGTYNEQFF. The DNA for the CDR3 is TGTGCCAGCAGCCCCCGGGGGAGTAGCGGCACCTACAATGAGCAGTTCTTC.

The CDR3 region has the DNA TGTGCCAGCAGCTTATCTGGTTACAATGAGCAGTTCTTC. This translates into CASSLSGYNEQFF. The chain has TRBV7-2 and TRBJ2-1; D uncertain. The V end was cut by 2 bases, the J end by 4 bases, with 6 bases between. Germline V gives CDR1 SGHTA, CDR2 FQGNSA. The CDR3 totals 13 residues. The complete variable domain, with remaining parts taken from reference TRBV7-2 and TRBJ2-1, reads GAGVSQSPSNKVTEKGKDVELRCDPISGHTALYWYRQSLGQGLEFLIYFQGNSAPDKSGLPSDRFSAERTGGSVSTLTIQRTQQEDSAVYLCASSLSGYNEQFFGPGTRLTVL.

The chain joins TRBV5-1 to TRBJ2-4, with 9 positions matching TRBD1. Germline CDR1 SGHRS, CDR2 YFSETQ. V lost 3 bases and J lost 6; bases outside the gene matches: 4. This CDR3 is built from 14 residues. The CDR3 loop is CASSSGQGTNIQYF. CDR3 sequence (DNA): TGCGCCAGCAGCTCCGGACAGGGGACAAACATTCAGTACTTC. Full variable domain (remainder filled in from reference TRBV5-1 and TRBJ2-4): KAGVTQTPRYLIKTRGQQVTLSCSPISGHRSVSWYQQTPGQGLQFLFEYFSETQRNKGNFPGRFSGRQFSNSRSEMNVSTLELGDSALYLCASSSGQGTNIQYFGAGTRLSVL.

The CDR3 coding sequence is TGCAGCGTAGCGGTGTCGGGCACAGGGAAAGAGCAGTTCTTC. This codes for CSVAVSGTGKEQFF. The chain carries TRBV29-1 and TRBJ2-1, with D possibly matching TRBD1 (6 bases). V lost 6 bases and J 10 bases, leaving 22 bases between the germline ends. This CDR3 has 14 residues. Germline CDR1 SQVTM, CDR2 ANQGSEA.

This clonotype was picked up a small number of times. The V gene is TRBV5-1, the J gene TRBJ2-4; perhaps TRBD2 as D (6 bases). Trimming removed 4 bases at V and 3 bases at J, with 23 bases between. Germline V lookup: CDR1 SGHRS, CDR2 YFSETQ. The CDR3 covers 18 residues. The CDR3 DNA reads as TGCGCCAGCAGCCCAACAATTAGGGAGGAAGGAGGCAAAAACATTCAGTACTTC. Translated: CASSPTIREEGGKNIQYF.

A few counts support this clonotype. This chain joins TRBV18 and TRBJ2-3; 13 nucleotides line up with TRBD2. There are 17 residues in the CDR3. V lost 3 bases and J lost 6; bases outside the gene matches: 9. Germline lookup yields CDR1 KGHSH and CDR2 LQKENI. CDR3 in DNA: TGTGCCAGCTCACCGGGGACTAGCGGGACCATGCGGGATACGCAGTATTTT. The encoded protein is CASSPGTSGTMRDTQYF.

V usage is TRBV27 and J usage is TRBJ2-7; D gene ambiguous. V lost 2 bases to trimming and J lost 1 base, with 12 bases between them. The CDR3 length is 15 residues. Germline V gene lookup returns CDR1 MNHEY and CDR2 SMNVEV (reference sequence). CDR3: CASSLRGWGSYEQYF. In DNA, the CDR3 is TGTGCCAGCAGTTTAAGAGGCTGGGGTTCCTACGAGCAGTACTTC.

The chain is built from TRBV20-1 and TRBJ2-2, with TRBD2 identical over 7 bases. From germline, CDR1 is DFQATT and CDR2 SNEGSKA (reference sequence). V dropped 0 bases and J dropped 2; count of bases not matched to a gene: 3. The CDR3 extends over 15 amino acids. In DNA form, the CDR3 reads TGCAGTGCTAGAGATGGGAGGGACAACACCGGGGAGCTGTTTTTT. Translated, it gives CSARDGRDNTGELFF.

In its sample, this clonotype ranks as medium-sized. The rearrangement uses TRBV12-3 or TRBV12-4 and TRBJ1-2, with no clear D. The CDR3 sequence is 12 residues long. With 10 bases removed from V and 0 bases from J, the gap between germline ends came to 9 bases. The CDR3 sequence: CATSEANYGYTF. The CDR3 DNA reads as TGTGCCACCTCGGAGGCTAACTATGGCTACACCTTC.

The gene calls are TRBV20-1 and TRBJ2-1; D is perhaps TRBD2 (7 bases). Trimming took off 6 bases at V and 10 bases at J, with 13 bases between the two ends. The CDR3 extends over 11 amino acids. Germline CDR1 DFQATT, CDR2 SNEGSKA (reference sequence). The CDR3 is CSARGGAEQFF. DNA of the CDR3: TGCAGTGCAAGGGGGGGTGCGGAGCAGTTCTTC.